The 17 T cell receptor beta chains in this list originate from one sample, sequenced in a study of human T cells and chemical hapten exposure. TCRdb reprocessed the RACE reads via MiXCR and lists one record per CDR3 protein. This sample has roughly 100,000 distinct CDR3 sequences, with under 40% found just once. Time point specified: patch test 3, about 24 weeks after DPC sensitization. Regarding treatment: therapeutic diphenylcyclopropenone sensitization with weekly scalp DPC. The starting material was whole blood, obtained in connection with sensitization to the hapten diphenylcyclopropenone (DPC). The receptors come from a man aged 35 to 55 with alopecia areata. Some clones in this sample may be carry-over from other donors' samples.

The chain couples TRBV3-1 to TRBJ2-2; 7 bases are a match to TRBD1. This CDR3 has 15 amino acids. Per the germline V gene, CDR1 is LGHDT and CDR2 is YNNKEL (reference sequence). With 2 bases clipped from V and 6 bases from J, the junction kept 6 bases outside the gene matches. The CDR3 nucleotides are TGTGCCAGCAGCCAAAACAGGGGAATAGCCGGGGAGCTGTTTTTT. This translates into CASSQNRGIAGELFF.

This clonotype was seen a few times. The chain carries TRBV9 and TRBJ2-3, with 9 bases that match TRBD2. Trimming removed 4 bases from V and 4 bases from J; junction bases left unmatched: 7. Germline V gene data show CDR1 as SGDLS and CDR2 as YYNGEE. The CDR3 loop spans 15 amino acids. In DNA, the CDR3 is TGTGCCAGCAGCAATAGCGGGAGTAGTGCAGATACGCAGTATTTT. Translated: CASSNSGSSADTQYF.

This rearrangement joins TRBV5-6 to TRBJ1-5; D is unresolved. In germline, CDR1 is SGHDT, CDR2 YYEEEE. CDR3 size: 13 residues. V was pared by 0 bases and J by 6 bases, with 7 bases between. The DNA of the CDR3 is TGTGCCAGCAGCTTGGCCGCGGGTCAGCCCCAGCATTTT. Translated: CASSLAAGQPQHF.

In this sample, this clonotype turned up once. V and J are TRBV30 and TRBJ2-1, with 8 nucleotides matching TRBD2. With 8 bases clipped from V and 8 bases from J, the junction kept 14 bases outside the gene matches. The CDR3 sequence is 14 residues long. From germline, CDR1 is GTSNPN and CDR2 SVGIG (reference sequence). CDR3 nucleotide sequence: TGTGCCCGAACGAGCCCGGGAGGGCCCCATGAGCAGTTCTTC. Protein: CARTSPGGPHEQFF.

This clonotype was seen more than once but under ten times. The chain recombines TRBV7-2 with TRBJ2-5; the match to TRBD2 covers 10 bases. The CDR3 is made up of 17 amino acids. V was clipped by 5 bases and J by 1 base; unmatched bases: 10. CDR1 SGHTA and CDR2 FQGNSA come from the germline V gene. CDR3 DNA sequence: TGTGCCAGCAGCCATTCAGCGGGAGGGCCAATCCAAGAGACCCAGTACTTC. This gives the protein CASSHSAGGPIQETQYF.

The rearrangement joins TRBV21-1 to TRBJ2-1; the listed D gene, TRBD1, was not tested against the DNA. TRBV21-1 constitutes a pseudogene. CDR3 length: 17 residues. CDR3 nucleotides: TGTGCCAGCAGCAAAAGGGGGGACAGGGGGCGCGGAAATGAGCAGTTCTTC. Encoded protein: CASSKRGDRGRGNEQFF.

This clonotype was counted between two and nine times. This sequence joins TRBV5-8 and TRBJ1-6; D ambiguous. CDR3 length: 14 amino acids. Trimming stripped 3 bases from V and 10 bases from J, with 14 bases between. Germline lookup yields CDR1 SGHTS and CDR2 YDEGEE. The CDR3 DNA sequence: TGTGCCAGCAGCTGGAAGTGGGCCGACTCACCCCTCCACTTT. Protein: CASSWKWADSPLHF. Filled out from reference TRBV5-8 and TRBJ1-6, the complete variable domain reads EAGVTQSPTHLIKTRGQQATLRCSPISGHTSVYWYQQALGLGLQFLLWYDEGEERNRGNFPPRFSGRQFPNYSSELNVNALELEDSALYLCASSWKWADSPLHFGNGTRLTVT.

This clonotype appeared a few times. V usage is TRBV12-3 or TRBV12-4 and J usage is TRBJ1-5; unclear D gene. This CDR3 is built from 13 residues. V was pared by 5 bases and J by 0 bases, with 5 bases between. DNA of the CDR3: TGTGCCAGCAGTGGAAGTAGCAATCAGCCCCAGCATTTT. Amino acid sequence: CASSGSSNQPQHF.

The chain carries TRBV28 and TRBJ2-1; 11 bases line up with TRBD2. Trimming removed 5 bases from V and 4 bases from J; junction bases left unmatched: 7. Looked up from germline, CDR1 is MDHEN and CDR2 is SYDVKM. The CDR3 length is 16 residues. CDR3: CASSQPSGRSYNEQFF. CDR3 nucleotide sequence: TGTGCCAGCAGTCAACCTAGCGGGAGGTCGTACAATGAGCAGTTCTTC.

The J gene is TRBJ1-1, the V gene TRBV7-2, with a tentative D call TRBD1 (5 bases). CDR1 and CDR2 (germline): SGHTA, FQGNSA. CDR3 length: 13 residues. Trimming took off 1 base at V and 8 bases at J, with 11 bases between the two ends. CDR3 sequence reads: CASSLVAGREAFF. CDR3 bases: TGTGCCAGCAGCTTAGTGGCAGGGAGGGAAGCTTTCTTT.

This clonotype occurred a few times. The V call is TRBV29-1, the J call TRBJ2-7; 16 bases fit TRBD2. Germline V gives CDR1 SQVTM, CDR2 ANQGSEA. The CDR3 sequence is 20 residues long. V lost 8 bases and J lost 5; bases outside the gene matches: 24. The CDR3 nucleotides read TGCAGCCTCCAAAGATGGGAATACAGGGGGACTAGCGGGAGGGCAAACGAGCAGTACGTC. This gives the protein CSLQRWEYRGTSGRANEQYV.

This clonotype showed up just a few times. V gene TRBV7-2 combines with J gene TRBJ2-5; 9 nucleotides align to TRBD2. The germline CDR1 and CDR2 sequences are SGHTA and FQGNSA. The CDR3 is 13 amino acids. The ends lost 3 bases at V and 4 bases at J; junction bases unmatched: 0. Written as DNA, the CDR3 is TGTGCCAGCAGCTTTAGCGGGGGAGAGACCCAGTACTTC. It yields the protein CASSFSGGETQYF.

This clonotype has only a few counts. V gene TRBV7-2 combines with J gene TRBJ2-2, with D possibly matching TRBD2 (6 bases). The V end lost 5 bases, the J end lost 4 bases, and 11 bases lay between the germline ends. The CDR3 contains 14 residues. Germline V lookup: CDR1 SGHTA, CDR2 FQGNSA. In nucleotides, the CDR3 is TGTGCCAGCAGCGGGGAGGTAGTCACCGGGGAGCTGTTTTTT. Translation gives CASSGEVVTGELFF. Full variable domain (missing parts from reference TRBV7-2 and TRBJ2-2): GAGVSQSPSNKVTEKGKDVELRCDPISGHTALYWYRQSLGQGLEFLIYFQGNSAPDKSGLPSDRFSAERTGGSVSTLTIQRTQQEDSAVYLCASSGEVVTGELFFGEGSRLTVL.

This chain joins TRBV29-1 and TRBJ2-1, with TRBD1 matching over 7 bases. The CDR3 length is 15 residues. V lost 5 bases to trimming and J lost 1 base; unmatched junction nucleotides: 8. The V gene's germline CDR1 is SQVTM and CDR2 ANQGSEA. This chain's CDR3 is CSVRDSDLSYNEQFF. The CDR3 DNA reads TGCAGCGTTAGGGACAGTGATTTGTCCTACAATGAGCAGTTCTTC.

The chain couples TRBV18 to TRBJ1-5; D unclear. Germline CDR1 is KGHSH and CDR2 is LQKENI. Trimming took 3 bases from V and 5 from J, leaving 11 bases between them. The CDR3 is made up of 14 amino acids. The CDR3 sequence is CASSPMGRDQPQHF. In nucleotides, the CDR3 is TGTGCCAGCTCACCGATGGGGAGAGATCAGCCCCAGCATTTT.

A few counts support this clonotype. The gene calls are TRBV2 and TRBJ2-7, with D tentatively TRBD1 or TRBD2 (5 bases each). The CDR3 is made up of 11 amino acids. Germline CDR1 and CDR2: SNHLY and FYNNEI. Deletions cut 4 bases from V and 6 bases from J, with 7 bases between. The CDR3 spells CASSVGAEQYF. The CDR3 region has the DNA TGTGCCAGCAGTGTCGGGGCCGAGCAGTACTTC.

The table lists this clonotype with a few counts. The chain couples TRBV2 to TRBJ2-5; the D gene is possibly TRBD1 (6 bases). Germline assignment: CDR1 SNHLY and CDR2 FYNNEI. The CDR3 extends over 15 amino acids. The V gene lost 2 bases and the J gene lost 0 bases, with 10 bases spanning the gap. The CDR3 protein is CASSEYWTDQETQYF. CDR3 sequence (DNA): TGTGCCAGCAGTGAATATTGGACAGACCAAGAGACCCAGTACTTC.